Reported below is one TCR beta chain. The antigen remains unidentified. These data originate in a study of graft-versus-host responses after intestinal transplantation. General study findings and limits: Levels of circulating GvH clones at their peak were associated with early post-transplant HvG declines.

Generated by immunoSEQ multiplex PCR, the TCRdb table keeps only in-frame clones and is missing some. This repertoire shows tens of thousands of clones, about four fifths found once; its top ten account for about 3.7%. This CDR3 spans 14 amino acids. The germline V and J ends were trimmed by 7 bases and 2 bases, with 12 bases remaining between them. Germline loops: CDR1 MDHEN, CDR2 SYDVKM. The chain employs TRBV28 and TRBJ1-3; D call uncertain. This clonotype was sampled from a human patient who received an intestinal transplant, so some T cells may come from the graft donor. Sequencing used PBMCs, obtained about 38 months after transplant. The CDR3 protein is CASTVVGPGNTIYF. CDR3 DNA: TGTGCCAGCACTGTAGTAGGGCCTGGAAACACCATATATTTT.